These T cell receptor beta chains were read from a single sample in a study of CD8 T cells in ankylosing spondylitis. Via MiXCR, TCRdb re-called the 5' RACE reads, giving one row per CDR3 protein. The sample gives 150,000 to 200,000 distinct CDR3 sequences, over 10% of which show up once; about 11% is in the top ten. The sample was blood, either unsorted or a sorted T cell fraction (not recorded which). These receptors were obtained from a female donor with ankylosing spondylitis or in good health (not recorded which). CDR3s include the opening cysteine and the closing phenylalanine or tryptophan. Fields, in order: J gene, clone size, D gene, V gene, CDR3 DNA, CDR3 protein. A D gene is named only where the DNA matches it firmly. The size entry is marked missing in some rows and otherwise reads once, few, many or a size class.

TRBJ1-1	-	TRBD1	TRBV12-3/TRBV12-4	TGTGCCAGCAGTGGGGACAGGATAGGAACTGAAGCTTTCTTT	CASSGDRIGTEAFF
TRBJ1-5	many	TRBD1	TRBV5-1	TGCGCCAGCAGCCCCGGGACAGGGGTCGAGCCCCAGCATTTT	CASSPGTGVEPQHF
TRBJ2-1	many	-	TRBV24-1	TGTGCCACCAGTGAGCCAGCTACTAGTAACGAGCAGTTCTTC	CATSEPATSNEQFF
TRBJ2-1	many	TRBD2	TRBV12-3/TRBV12-4	TGTGCCAGCAGTAAACAGGGAGGCGGGAGGCAAAATGAGCAGTTCTTC	CASSKQGGGRQNEQFF
TRBJ2-5	many	TRBD1	TRBV19	TGTGCCAGTAGTGTCGACAGGGTAGAGACCCAGTACTTC	CASSVDRVETQYF
TRBJ2-7	-	TRBD1	TRBV20-1	TGCAGTGCTACTGACAGGGACCACTACGAGCAGTACTTC	CSATDRDHYEQYF
TRBJ2-1	-	-	TRBV20-1	TGCAGTGCTCTCTTTAGTGAGCAGTTCTTC	CSALFSEQFF
TRBJ1-1	many	-	TRBV7-9	TGTGCCAGCAGCTTAAGTTTTGGGACGAACACTGAAGCTTTCTTT	CASSLSFGTNTEAFF
TRBJ1-4	-	TRBD1	TRBV12-3/TRBV12-4	TGTGCCAGCAGTTTAGTCGGGACAGGGGATGAAAAACTGTTTTTT	CASSLVGTGDEKLFF
TRBJ1-5	-	-	TRBV27	TGTGCCAGCAGTTTATCGTTCGGAGGGCAGCCCCAGCATTTT	CASSLSFGGQPQHF
TRBJ2-7	-	TRBD2	TRBV4-3	TGCGCCAGCAGCCAAGTAGCGGGAGGCCAACACGAGCAGTACTTC	CASSQVAGGQHEQYF
TRBJ2-1	many	-	TRBV24-1	TGTGCCACCAAAACTATGACGGGGAATGAGCAGTTCTTC	CATKTMTGNEQFF
TRBJ2-1	many	TRBD1	TRBV7-7	TGTGCCAGCAGCTCCACGACAGGGGCCCTGTACAATGAGCAGTTCTTC	CASSSTTGALYNEQFF
TRBJ2-7	-	-	TRBV6-2/TRBV6-3	TGTGCCAGCAGTCGTGACAGGGACTACGAGCAGAACTTC	CASSRDRDYEQNF
TRBJ2-1	-	-	TRBV7-9	TGTGCCAGCAGCTTAGGTCCTAGGTTACACAATGAAGGAAAGTTCTTC	CASSLGPRLHNEGKFF
TRBJ1-5	many	-	TRBV20-1	TGCAGTGCTATAGGTGGGGGTATTCAGCCCCAGCATTTT	CSAIGGGIQPQHF
TRBJ1-5	-	-	TRBV5-1	TGCGCCAGCAGCTCGGGGACGGCGAATCAGCCCCAGCATTTT	CASSSGTANQPQHF
TRBJ1-6	many	-	TRBV4-3	TGCGCCAGCAGCCAACAGGGTGGCTCACCCCTCCACTTT	CASSQQGGSPLHF
TRBJ2-2	few	TRBD2	TRBV11-2	TGTGCCAGCAGGGCCGGGACTAGGAGTCTGAGGGGGGAGCTGTTTTTT	CASRAGTRSLRGELFF
TRBJ2-3	-	TRBD2	TRBV11-2	TGTGCCAGCAGCTCGCCCGGGACTAGCGGAACTTCCACAGATACGCAGTATTTT	CASSSPGTSGTSTDTQYF
TRBJ1-4	many	-	TRBV12-3/TRBV12-4	TGTGCCAGCAGTTTCGGACTGACTAATGAAAAACTGTTTTTT	CASSFGLTNEKLFF
TRBJ1-1	-	-	TRBV5-1	TGCGCCAGCAGCGAGAGACCCGCAGGGGATGGCGCTGAAGCTTTCTTT	CASSERPAGDGAEAFF
TRBJ1-1	many	-	TRBV29-1	TGCAGCGTTGAAGGGGACGAGGCCCAACCTTCGAACACTGAAGCTTTCTTT	CSVEGDEAQPSNTEAFF
TRBJ2-7	many	-	TRBV9	TGTGCCAGCAGCGTTACAGGGAGTAGCGAGCAGTACTTC	CASSVTGSSEQYF
TRBJ2-4	many	TRBD2	TRBV7-8	TGTGCCAGCAGCCCCGGCGGGGGCATTCAGTACTTC	CASSPGGGIQYF
TRBJ2-1	-	TRBD2	TRBV5-1	TGCGCCAGCAGCTTGTATACGGGAGGCTCCTACAATGAGCAGTTCTTC	CASSLYTGGSYNEQFF
TRBJ1-5	many	-	TRBV6-1	TGTGCCAGCAGCGGGACGGTGGGGTCCAATCAGCCCCAGCATTTT	CASSGTVGSNQPQHF
TRBJ1-5	many	-	TRBV7-7	TGTGCCAGCAGCTTGCTTCCGGGACGCCCTTTAGATCAGCCCCAGCATTTT	CASSLLPGRPLDQPQHF
TRBJ2-4	many	TRBD1	TRBV11-2	TGTGCCAGCAGCTCCATCACCGGGACAGCGTTAAACATTCAGTACTTC	CASSSITGTALNIQYF
TRBJ1-2	few	-	TRBV20-1	TGCAGTGCTAGAGATCCCAGGGGAAACTATGGCTACACCTTC	CSARDPRGNYGYTF
TRBJ2-3	-	-	TRBV20-1	TGCAGTGCTAGAGATGATGGTGGAATGGCGGGGAACACAGATACGCAGTATTTT	CSARDDGGMAGNTDTQYF
TRBJ2-7	-	TRBD2	TRBV12-3/TRBV12-4	TGTGCCAGCTCGGGATCTAGCGGGAGGGCGAGGGAGCAGTACTTC	CASSGSSGRAREQYF
TRBJ2-1	few	-	TRBV12-3/TRBV12-4	TGTGCCAGCAGTCCTACTACCGGGTGGAATGAGCAGTTCTTC	CASSPTTGWNEQFF
TRBJ1-1	many	-	TRBV12-3/TRBV12-4	TGTGCCAGCAGTTCAGGGTCGAACACTGAAGCTTTCTTT	CASSSGSNTEAFF
TRBJ1-2	many	TRBD1	TRBV5-1	TGCGCCAGCAGCTGGGCAGGGGGAGATAATGGCTACACCTTC	CASSWAGGDNGYTF
TRBJ2-7	many	-	TRBV7-6	TGTGCCAGCAGCTTAACAGACTCCTACGAGCAGTACTTC	CASSLTDSYEQYF
TRBJ2-3	-	-	TRBV24-1	TGTGCCACCAGTGATTTGCTCCAGCAAGTTACGCAGTATTTT	CATSDLLQQVTQYF
TRBJ2-2	many	TRBD1	TRBV6-2/TRBV6-3	TGTGCCAGCAGGGGGGACAGGTACACCGGGGAGCTGTTTTTT	CASRGDRYTGELFF
TRBJ2-1	few	-	TRBV6-2/TRBV6-3	TGTGCCAGCAGTTACCACGCCCCCGTCCTGGAGGGCCAATTCTTC	CASSYHAPVLEGQFF
TRBJ2-1	many	-	TRBV9	TGTGCCAGCAGCGTATCCCCGGAGAGCAATGAGCAGTTCTTC	CASSVSPESNEQFF
TRBJ1-2	-	-	TRBV12-3/TRBV12-4	TGTGCCAGCAGTCACAGGGCCCTAGCTAACTATGGCTACACCTTC	CASSHRALANYGYTF
TRBJ1-1	many	-	TRBV5-1	TGCGCCAGCAGCTTGAAAGGAGACACTGAAGCTTTCTTT	CASSLKGDTEAFF
TRBJ1-1	many	TRBD1	TRBV11-2	TGTGCCAGCAGCTTAGTTTCAGGGGGGAACACTGAAGCTTTCTTT	CASSLVSGGNTEAFF
TRBJ1-1	few	-	TRBV6-5	TGTGCCAGCAGTTACCAAGGGGAGAACACTGAAGCTTTCTTT	CASSYQGENTEAFF
TRBJ2-1	many	TRBD2	TRBV28	TGTGCCAGCAGTCCCGAGGGACTAGCGGGAGGACCATACAATGAGCAGTTCTTC	CASSPEGLAGGPYNEQFF
TRBJ2-3	many	TRBD2	TRBV6-2/TRBV6-3	TGTGCCAGCACGCCCGGGCGGGAGGTGGCAGATACGCAGTATTTT	CASTPGREVADTQYF
TRBJ1-3	many	-	TRBV4-3	TGCGCCAGCAGCCAAGGACAGTGGCAAGGAAACACCATATATTTT	CASSQGQWQGNTIYF
TRBJ1-2	few	-	TRBV4-3	TGCGCCAGCAGTCGAAGTGCGTCAGGGGAAGGAAATGGCTACACCTTC	CASSRSASGEGNGYTF
TRBJ1-3	many	-	TRBV4-1	TGCGCCAGCAGCCAAGACAGGGACTCTGGAAACACCATATATTTT	CASSQDRDSGNTIYF
TRBJ2-7	-	-	TRBV7-2	TGTGCCAGCAGCTTAGTGAGTGGTGTGGTGAAGGAGCAGTACTTC	CASSLVSGVVKEQYF
TRBJ2-2	few	-	TRBV14	TGTGCCAGCAGCCAAGATGCAGGGACCCGGGAGAGGACCGGGGAGCTGTTTTTT	CASSQDAGTRERTGELFF
TRBJ1-1	many	-	TRBV12-3/TRBV12-4	TGTGCCAGCATCGACATTAGCGCAGGGAGAGGGACTGAAGCTTTCTTT	CASIDISAGRGTEAFF
TRBJ2-5	-	TRBD1	TRBV11-2	TGTGCCAGCAGCTTCGCTACAGGGGGTTGGGAGACCCAGTACTTC	CASSFATGGWETQYF
TRBJ2-2	many	-	TRBV10-3	TGTGCCATCAGGACACCGGGACGGGTGAACACCGGGGAGCTGTTTTTT	CAIRTPGRVNTGELFF
TRBJ2-1	many	TRBD2	TRBV7-2	TGTGCCAGCAGGTCGCTAGCGGACCACCTCAATGAGCAGTTCTTC	CASRSLADHLNEQFF
TRBJ2-7	many	TRBD2	TRBV11-2	TGTGCCAGCAGCTTCGGGGGGGGGAACGAGCAGTACTTC	CASSFGGGNEQYF
TRBJ1-4	many	-	TRBV20-1	TGCAGTGCTAGGAAGGGGTTGGACGAAAAACTGTTTTTT	CSARKGLDEKLFF